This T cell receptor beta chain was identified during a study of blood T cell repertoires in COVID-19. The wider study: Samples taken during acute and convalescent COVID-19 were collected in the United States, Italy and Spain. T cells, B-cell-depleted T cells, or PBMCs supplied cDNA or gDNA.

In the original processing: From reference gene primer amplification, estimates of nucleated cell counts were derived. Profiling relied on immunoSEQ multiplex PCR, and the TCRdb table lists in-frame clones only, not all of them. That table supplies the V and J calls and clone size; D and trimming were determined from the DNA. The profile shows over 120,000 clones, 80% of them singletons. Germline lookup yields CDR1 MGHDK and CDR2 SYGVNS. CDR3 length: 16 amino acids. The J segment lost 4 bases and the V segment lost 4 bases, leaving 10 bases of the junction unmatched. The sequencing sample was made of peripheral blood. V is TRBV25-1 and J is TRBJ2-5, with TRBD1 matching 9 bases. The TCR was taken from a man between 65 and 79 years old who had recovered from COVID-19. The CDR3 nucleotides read TGTGCCAGCAGTGTCCCGGGACAGGGAGGAGGAGAGACCCAGTACTTC. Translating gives CASSVPGQGGGETQYF.